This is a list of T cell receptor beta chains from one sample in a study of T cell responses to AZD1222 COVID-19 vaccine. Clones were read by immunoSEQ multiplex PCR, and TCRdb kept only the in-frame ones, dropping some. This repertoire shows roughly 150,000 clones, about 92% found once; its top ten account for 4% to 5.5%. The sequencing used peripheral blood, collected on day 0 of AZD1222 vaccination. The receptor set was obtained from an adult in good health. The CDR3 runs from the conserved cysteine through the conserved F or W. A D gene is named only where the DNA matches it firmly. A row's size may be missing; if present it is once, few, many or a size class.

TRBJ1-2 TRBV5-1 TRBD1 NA CASSLVQGYYGYTF TGCGCCAGCAGCTTGGTACAGGGGTACTATGGCTACACCTTC
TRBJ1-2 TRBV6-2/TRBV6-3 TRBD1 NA CASSLGTGPRGYTF TGTGCCAGCAGCCTTGGGACAGGGCCTCGGGGCTACACCTTC
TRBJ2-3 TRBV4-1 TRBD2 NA CASGTSGDTQYF TGCGCCAGCGGGACTAGCGGGGATACGCAGTATTTT
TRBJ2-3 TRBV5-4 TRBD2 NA CASSRGLAGGGDTQYF TGTGCCAGCAGCAGGGGACTAGCGGGGGGAGGAGATACGCAGTATTTT
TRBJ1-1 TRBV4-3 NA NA CASSQDKRGTEAFF TGCGCCAGCAGCCAAGATAAACGGGGGACTGAAGCTTTCTTT
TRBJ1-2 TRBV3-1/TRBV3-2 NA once CASSQSIQAWGLQYGYTF TGTGCCAGCAGCCAGAGCATCCAAGCGTGGGGGCTCCAGTATGGCTACACCTTC
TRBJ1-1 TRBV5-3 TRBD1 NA CASRGPEAFF TGTGCCAGCAGGGGGCCTGAAGCTTTCTTT
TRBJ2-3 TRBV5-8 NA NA CASSPIVPRNTQYF TGTGCCAGCAGCCCCATAGTCCCAAGGAATACGCAGTATTTT
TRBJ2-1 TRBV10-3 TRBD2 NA CAAWPGLAGNEQFF TGTGCCGCCTGGCCGGGACTAGCGGGAAACGAGCAGTTCTTC
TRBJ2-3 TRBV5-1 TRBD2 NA CASSLRGVRTDTQYF TGCGCCAGCAGCTTGCGGGGGGTTAGGACAGATACGCAGTATTTT
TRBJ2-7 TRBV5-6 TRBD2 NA CASSLVGLAGLYEQYF TGTGCCAGCAGCTTGGTAGGACTAGCGGGTCTCTACGAGCAGTACTTC
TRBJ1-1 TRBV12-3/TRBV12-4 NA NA CASSAGLNTEAFF TGTGCCAGCAGCGCAGGGTTGAACACTGAAGCTTTCTTT
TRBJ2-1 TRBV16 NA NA CASSQLRDSLNNEQFF TGTGCCAGCAGCCAATTAAGGGACTCACTAAACAATGAGCAGTTCTTC
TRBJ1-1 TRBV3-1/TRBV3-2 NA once CASSRSTEAFF TGTGCCAGCAGCCGTTCCACTGAAGCTTTCTTT
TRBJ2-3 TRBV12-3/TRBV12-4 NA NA CASSSGAVDTQYF TGTGCCAGCAGTTCCGGGGCGGTAGATACGCAGTATTTT
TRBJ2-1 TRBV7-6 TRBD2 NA CASSQTGTSENWFF TGTGCCAGCAGCCAAACAGGGACTAGCGAAAATTGGTTCTTC
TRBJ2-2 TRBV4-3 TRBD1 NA CASSQGTQGGNTGELFF TGCGCCAGCAGCCAAGGAACACAGGGGGGTAACACCGGGGAGCTGTTTTTT
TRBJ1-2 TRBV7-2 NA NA CASSLTINYGYTF TGTGCCAGCAGCTTAACCATTAACTATGGCTACACCTTC
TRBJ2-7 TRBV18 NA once CASSPDWGITEQYF TGTGCCAGCTCACCCGATTGGGGCATCACGGAGCAGTACTTC
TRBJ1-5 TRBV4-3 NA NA CASSQDPSLDQPQHF TGCGCCAGCAGCCAAGATCCAAGTTTAGATCAGCCCCAGCATTTT
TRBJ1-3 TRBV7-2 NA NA CASRRESGNTIYF TGTGCCAGCAGGCGGGAGTCTGGAAACACCATATATTTT
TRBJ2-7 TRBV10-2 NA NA CASSEPRRDEQYF TGCGCCAGCAGTGAGCCTCGGAGGGACGAGCAGTACTTC
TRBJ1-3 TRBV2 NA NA CASSTESSGNTIYF TGTGCCAGCAGTACTGAGAGCTCTGGAAACACCATATATTTT
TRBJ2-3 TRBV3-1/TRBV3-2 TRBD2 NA CASSQEGGGSPDTQYF TGTGCCAGCAGCCAAGAGGGCGGGGGGTCCCCAGATACGCAGTATTTT